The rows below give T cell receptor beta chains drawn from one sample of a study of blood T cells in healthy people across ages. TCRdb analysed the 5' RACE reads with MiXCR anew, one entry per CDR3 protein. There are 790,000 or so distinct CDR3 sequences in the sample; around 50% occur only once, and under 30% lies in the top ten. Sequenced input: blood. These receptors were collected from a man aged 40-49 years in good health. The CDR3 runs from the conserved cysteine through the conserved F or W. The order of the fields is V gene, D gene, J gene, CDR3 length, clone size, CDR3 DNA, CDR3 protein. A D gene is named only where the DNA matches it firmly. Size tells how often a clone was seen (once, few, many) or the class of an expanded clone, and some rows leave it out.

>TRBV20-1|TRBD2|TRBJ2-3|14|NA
TGCAGTGCCCCTAGCGGGGACGGCACAGATACGCAGTATTTT
CSAPSGDGTDTQYF
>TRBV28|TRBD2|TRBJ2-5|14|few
TGTGCCAGCAGTTCGGGCGGGAGAAAAGAGACCCAGTACTTC
CASSSGGRKETQYF
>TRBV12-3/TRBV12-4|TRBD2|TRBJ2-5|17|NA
TGTGCCAGCAGTGGGCGGTCTAGCGGGAGGCGACAAGAGACCCAGTACTTC
CASSGRSSGRRQETQYF
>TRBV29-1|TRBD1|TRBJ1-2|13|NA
TGCAGCGTCGGACAGGGGGCGCGTTATGGCTACACCTTC
CSVGQGARYGYTF
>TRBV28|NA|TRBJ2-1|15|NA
TGTGCCAGCAGGGAACAGTCGAGCTCCTACAATGAGCAGTTCTTC
CASREQSSSYNEQFF
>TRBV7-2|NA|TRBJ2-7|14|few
TGTGCCAGCAGCCCTACTGCTAGCTCCTACGAGCAGTACTTC
CASSPTASSYEQYF
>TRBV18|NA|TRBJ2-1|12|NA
TGTGCCAGCTCACCATCGGTAAATGAGCAGTTCTTC
CASSPSVNEQFF
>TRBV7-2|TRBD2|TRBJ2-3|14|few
TGTGCCAGCAGCTTGACTAGCGGGAGCGATACGCAGTATTTT
CASSLTSGSDTQYF
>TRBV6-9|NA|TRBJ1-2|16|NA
TGTGCCAGCAGTTATTGGGTCCAACCCACCCTCTATGGCTACACCTTC
CASSYWVQPTLYGYTF
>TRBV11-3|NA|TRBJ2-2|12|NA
TGTGCCAGCAGCTTTTTTGGGGAGGAGCTGTTTTTT
CASSFFGEELFF
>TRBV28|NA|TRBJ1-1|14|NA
TGTGCCAGCAGTTTAACAGAACAGAACACTGAAGCTTTCTTT
CASSLTEQNTEAFF
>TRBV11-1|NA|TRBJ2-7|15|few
TGTGCCAGCAGCGGGGGCGGGGACAGACCCTACGAGCAGTACTTC
CASSGGGDRPYEQYF
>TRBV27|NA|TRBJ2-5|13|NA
TGTGCCAGCAGCCTAATAGAGTCCGGGACCCAGTACTTC
CASSLIESGTQYF
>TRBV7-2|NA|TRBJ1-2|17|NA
TGTGCCAGCAGCCGAGAGACGGCCAGACTGACTAACTATGGCTACACCTTC
CASSRETARLTNYGYTF
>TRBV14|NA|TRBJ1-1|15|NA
TGTGCCAGCAGCCAAGGGTTAGGACTAAACACTGAAGCTTTCTTT
CASSQGLGLNTEAFF
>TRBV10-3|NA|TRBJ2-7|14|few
TGTGCCATCAGTGATCCGACTAGAACCTACGAGCAGTACTTC
CAISDPTRTYEQYF
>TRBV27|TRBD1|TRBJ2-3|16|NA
TGTGCCAGCAGTTTACCGCAGGGGGAAGGCACAGATACGCAGTATTTT
CASSLPQGEGTDTQYF
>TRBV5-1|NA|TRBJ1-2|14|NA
TGCGCCAGCAGCGTGGACAGCCGTCGGTGTGGCTACACCTTC
CASSVDSRRCGYTF
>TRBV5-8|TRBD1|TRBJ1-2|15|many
TGTGCCAGCAGCGGGGGACAGGGAACTAACTATGGCTACACCTTC
CASSGGQGTNYGYTF
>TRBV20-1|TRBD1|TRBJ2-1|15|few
TGCAGTGCTTTACTAACGGGACAGGATTACAATGAGCAGTTCTTC
CSALLTGQDYNEQFF
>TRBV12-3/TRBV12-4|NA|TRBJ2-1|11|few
TGTGCCAGCAGTTGGGGGGATGAGCAGTTCTTC
CASSWGDEQFF
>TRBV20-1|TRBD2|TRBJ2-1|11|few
TGCAGTGCGACCCTAGCGGTTGAGCAGTTCTTC
CSATLAVEQFF
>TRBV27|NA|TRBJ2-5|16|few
TGTGCCAGCAGTCCCCAAAATAGGATAAACCAAGAGACCCAGTACTTC
CASSPQNRINQETQYF
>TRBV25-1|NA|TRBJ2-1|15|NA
TGTGCCAGCAGTGAAACAGGTCTTTCCTACAATGAGCAGTTCTTC
CASSETGLSYNEQFF
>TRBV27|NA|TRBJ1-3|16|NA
TGTGCCAGCAGTTTATCTTTGCTGCCACCTGGAAACACCATATATTTT
CASSLSLLPPGNTIYF
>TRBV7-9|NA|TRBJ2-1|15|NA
TGTGCCAGCAGTTCAGAGGGACTGCCATACAATGAGCAGTTCTTC
CASSSEGLPYNEQFF
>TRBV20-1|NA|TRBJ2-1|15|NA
TGCAGTGCTAGTCCTGGCGAGACCACCTACAATGAGCAGTTCTTC
CSASPGETTYNEQFF
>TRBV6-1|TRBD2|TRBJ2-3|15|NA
TGTGCCAGCAGTGATGGAGCGGGAGTTGTCGGTACGCAGTATTTT
CASSDGAGVVGTQYF
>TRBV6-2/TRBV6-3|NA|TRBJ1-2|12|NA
TGTGCCAGCACCCCCGATAGGAGGGGCTACACCTTC
CASTPDRRGYTF
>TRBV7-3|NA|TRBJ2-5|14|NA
TGTGCCAGCAGCTTAGGGGCTTACCAAGAGACCCAGTACTTC
CASSLGAYQETQYF
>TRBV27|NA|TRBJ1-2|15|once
TGTGCCAGCAGTTTACAAGCTGGCTCTAACTATGGCTACACCTTC
CASSLQAGSNYGYTF